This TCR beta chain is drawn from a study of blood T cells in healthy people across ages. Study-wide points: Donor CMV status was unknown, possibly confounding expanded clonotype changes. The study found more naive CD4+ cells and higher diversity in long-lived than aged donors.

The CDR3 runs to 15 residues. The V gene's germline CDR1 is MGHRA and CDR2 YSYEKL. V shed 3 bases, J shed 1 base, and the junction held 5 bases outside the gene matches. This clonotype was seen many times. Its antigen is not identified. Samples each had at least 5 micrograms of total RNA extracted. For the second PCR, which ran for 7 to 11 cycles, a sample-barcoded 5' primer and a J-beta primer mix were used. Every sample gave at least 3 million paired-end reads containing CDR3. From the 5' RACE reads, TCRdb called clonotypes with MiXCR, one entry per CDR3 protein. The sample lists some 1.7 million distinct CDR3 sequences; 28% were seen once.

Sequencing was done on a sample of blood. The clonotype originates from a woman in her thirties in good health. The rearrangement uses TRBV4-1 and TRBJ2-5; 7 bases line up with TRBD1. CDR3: CASSQLGTAQETQYF. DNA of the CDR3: TGCGCCAGCAGCCAGCTCGGGACAGCCCAAGAGACCCAGTACTTC.